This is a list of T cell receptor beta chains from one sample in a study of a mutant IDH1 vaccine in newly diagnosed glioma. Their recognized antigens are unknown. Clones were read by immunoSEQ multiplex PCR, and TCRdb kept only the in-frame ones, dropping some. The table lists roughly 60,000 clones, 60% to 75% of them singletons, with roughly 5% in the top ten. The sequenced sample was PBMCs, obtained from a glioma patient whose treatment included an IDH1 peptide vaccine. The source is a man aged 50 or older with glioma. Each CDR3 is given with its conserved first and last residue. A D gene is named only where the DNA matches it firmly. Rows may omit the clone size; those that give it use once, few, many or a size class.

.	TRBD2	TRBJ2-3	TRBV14	CASSQGRTSGGDTQYF	TGTGCCAGCAGCCAGGGAAGGACTAGCGGGGGAGATACGCAGTATTTT
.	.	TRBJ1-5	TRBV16	CASSQSYKGDQPQHF	TGTGCCAGCAGCCAATCCTATAAGGGGGATCAGCCCCAGCATTTT
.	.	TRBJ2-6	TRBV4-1	CASSNGQNFYSGANVLTF	TGCGCCAGCAGCAACGGACAAAATTTCTACTCTGGGGCCAACGTCCTGACTTTC
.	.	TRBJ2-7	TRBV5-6	CASSLLKDEQYF	TGTGCCAGCAGCTTGCTCAAGGACGAGCAGTACTTC
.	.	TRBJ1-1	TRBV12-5	CASGSSLNTEAFF	TGTGCTAGTGGCTCCTCCCTGAACACTGAAGCTTTCTTT
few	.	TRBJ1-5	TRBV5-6	CASSLWGPGKPQHF	TGTGCCAGCAGCCTGTGGGGACCTGGAAAGCCCCAGCATTTT
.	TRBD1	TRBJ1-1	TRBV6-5	CASSYWDRGFTEAFF	TGTGCCAGCAGTTACTGGGACAGGGGATTCACTGAAGCTTTCTTT
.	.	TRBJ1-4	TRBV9	CASSVGLGRTNEKLFF	TGTGCCAGCAGCGTCGGGCTGGGTCGGACTAATGAAAAACTGTTTTTT
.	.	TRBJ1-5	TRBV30	CAWSVGQANQPQHF	TGTGCCTGGAGTGTTGGGCAGGCGAATCAGCCCCAGCATTTT
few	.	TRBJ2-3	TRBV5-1	CASSLGQFTDTQYF	TGCGCCAGCAGCTTAGGACAGTTCACAGATACGCAGTATTTT
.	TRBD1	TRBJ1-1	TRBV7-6	CASSHQGGVENTEAFF	TGTGCCAGCAGCCACCAGGGGGGGGTTGAGAACACTGAAGCTTTCTTT
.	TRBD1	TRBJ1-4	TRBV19	CASSIETGSSGKLFF	TGTGCCAGTAGTATAGAGACAGGGTCTTCGGGAAAACTGTTTTTT
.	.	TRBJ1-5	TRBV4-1	CASSLMGGSNQPQHF	TGCGCCAGCAGCCTGATGGGGGGCAGCAATCAGCCCCAGCATTTT
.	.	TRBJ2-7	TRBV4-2	CASSQEVNKAYEQYF	TGTGCCAGCAGCCAAGAGGTCAACAAAGCCTACGAGCAGTACTTC
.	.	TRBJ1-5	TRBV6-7	CASGLQGNSNQPQHF	TGTGCCAGCGGCTTACAGGGAAATAGCAATCAGCCCCAGCATTTT
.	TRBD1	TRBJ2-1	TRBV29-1	CSVTLRGPLDNEQFF	TGCAGCGTGACACTCAGGGGGCCCCTCGACAATGAGCAGTTCTTC
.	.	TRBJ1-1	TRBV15	CATSGNLNTEAFF	TGTGCCACCAGCGGCAATTTGAACACTGAAGCTTTCTTT
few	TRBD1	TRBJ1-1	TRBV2	CASRAGTGVNTEAFF	TGTGCCAGCAGGGCCGGGACAGGGGTGAACACTGAAGCTTTCTTT
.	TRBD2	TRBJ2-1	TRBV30	CAWSVTSGNEQFF	TGTGCCTGGAGTGTGACTAGCGGCAATGAGCAGTTCTTC
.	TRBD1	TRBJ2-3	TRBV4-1	CASSSPGTGMTDTQYF	TGCGCCAGCAGCTCCCCCGGGACAGGGATGACAGATACGCAGTATTTT
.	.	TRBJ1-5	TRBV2	CASKRGLAQPQHF	TGTGCCAGCAAGAGGGGCTTAGCTCAGCCCCAGCATTTT
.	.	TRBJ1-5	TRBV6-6	CASSGGRGLSNQPQHF	TGTGCCAGCAGCGGAGGGCGAGGTCTTAGCAATCAGCCCCAGCATTTT
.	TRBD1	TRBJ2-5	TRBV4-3	CASSQNRGASETQYF	TGCGCCAGCAGCCAAAACAGGGGGGCCTCAGAGACCCAGTACTTC
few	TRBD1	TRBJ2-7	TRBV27	CASSPGQGAREQYF	TGTGCCAGCAGCCCGGGACAGGGGGCTAGGGAGCAGTACTTC
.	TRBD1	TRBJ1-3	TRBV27	CASSRQGASGNTIYF	TGTGCCAGCAGTCGACAGGGGGCATCTGGAAACACCATATATTTT
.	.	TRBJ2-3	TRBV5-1	CASSFQGTDTQYF	TGCGCCAGCAGCTTCCAGGGCACAGATACGCAGTATTTT
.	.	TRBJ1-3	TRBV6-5	CASSYGPSVPGNTIYF	TGTGCCAGCAGTTACGGACCATCCGTCCCTGGAAACACCATATATTTT
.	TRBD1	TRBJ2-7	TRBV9	CASSAEGTEVYEQYF	TGTGCCAGCAGCGCCGAGGGGACAGAGGTCTACGAGCAGTACTTC
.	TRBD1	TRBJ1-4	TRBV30	CAWTRQGPNEKLFF	TGTGCCTGGACCCGACAGGGGCCTAATGAAAAACTGTTTTTT
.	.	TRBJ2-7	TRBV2	CASSEAIDEQYF	TGTGCCAGCAGTGAAGCGATAGACGAGCAGTACTTC
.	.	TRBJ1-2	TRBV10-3	CAISESNTAFNYGYTF	TGTGCCATCAGTGAGTCTAATACAGCCTTTAACTATGGCTACACCTTC
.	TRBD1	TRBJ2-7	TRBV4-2	CASSLRAGTGKEEQYF	TGTGCCAGCAGCCTTCGCGCTGGGACAGGGAAAGAAGAGCAGTACTTC
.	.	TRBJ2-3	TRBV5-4	CATRAFGGDTQYF	TGTGCCACCCGGGCCTTCGGCGGGGATACGCAGTATTTT
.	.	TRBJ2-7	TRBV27	CASSLMAGIHEQYF	TGTGCCAGCAGTTTAATGGCAGGGATCCACGAGCAGTACTTC
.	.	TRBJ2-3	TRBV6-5	CASRRLDTQYF	TGTGCCAGCAGGAGGTTGGATACGCAGTATTTT
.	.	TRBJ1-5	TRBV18	CASSTHVDQPQHF	TGTGCCAGCTCGACGCACGTTGATCAGCCCCAGCATTTT
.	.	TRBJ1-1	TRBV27	CASSSRGNTEAFF	TGTGCCAGCAGTTCTCGTGGTAACACTGAAGCTTTCTTT
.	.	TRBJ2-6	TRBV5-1	CASSIGRAGANVLTF	TGCGCCAGCAGCATCGGACGGGCTGGGGCCAACGTCCTGACTTTC
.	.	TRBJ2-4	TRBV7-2	CASSPLRVLAKNIQYF	TGTGCCAGCAGCCCCTTGAGGGTCCTAGCCAAAAACATTCAGTACTTC